The 22 T cell receptor beta chains reported below all come from one sample, sequenced in a study of T cells in Graves' hyperthyroidism and ophthalmopathy (dated by TCRdb to the late 2010s). Libraries came from multiplex PCR. The run used an Illumina HiSeq 2000. The TCR beta CDR3 regions were amplified from RNA transcripts. A first-round RT-PCR of the TCR CDR3 used the HTBI primer set with the Qiagen OneStep RT-PCR kit. The public sequencing data were trimmed at Q25 with fastp and processed into clonotypes with MiXCR by TCRdb, which kept only in-frame beta chains. A single entry per CDR3 protein holds the most common genes and DNA from its merged rows. In all, the sample holds around 210,000 distinct CDR3 sequences, and roughly a sixth of those were seen once. The ten largest account for roughly 55% of the sample. The specimen sequenced was blood. Source of these receptors: a woman in her forties or fifties with Graves' hyperthyroidism.

Many counts were recorded for this clonotype. This chain links TRBV11-2 with TRBJ2-5, with 7 bases aligning to TRBD1. This CDR3 is 15 amino acids long. Per germline, CDR1 SGHAT and CDR2 FQNNGV. V shed 1 base and J 7 bases; nucleotides not matched to a gene: 9. In DNA form, the CDR3 reads TGTGCCAGCAGCTTAGGGGGCCCACCAGGGGGGACCCAGTACTTC. Its translation is CASSLGGPPGGTQYF.

The chain couples TRBV10-1 to TRBJ2-1; no clear D. Germline lookup yields CDR1 WNHNN and CDR2 SYGVQD (reference sequence). V was shortened by 0 bases and J by 5 bases, with 11 bases between the two germline ends. The CDR3 runs to 15 residues. The CDR3 DNA reads TGCGCCAGCAGTGAGTCGTTTTCCGATGACAATGAGCAGTTCTTC. As protein: CASSESFSDDNEQFF.

This clonotype has only a few counts. The genes are TRBV28 and TRBJ2-2; D not certain. There are 15 residues in the CDR3. Trimming removed 4 bases at V and 1 base at J, with 10 bases between. Per germline, CDR1 MDHEN and CDR2 SYDVKM. CDR3 residues: CASSSYGLNTGELFF. The CDR3 nucleotides are TGTGCCAGCAGTTCTTACGGCCTGAACACCGGGGAGCTGTTTTTT.

In this sample, this clonotype turned up many times. J is TRBJ2-1 and V is TRBV7-3; D is undetermined. V was clipped by 5 bases and J by 12 bases, with 17 bases between them. The CDR3 spans 13 residues. Germline assignment: CDR1 SGHTA and CDR2 FQGTGA. CDR3: CASSPGPDPPQFF. The CDR3 DNA is TGTGCCAGCAGCCCCGGACCCGACCCTCCGCAGTTCTTC.

This clonotype was counted ten times or more. This chain links TRBV7-6 with TRBJ2-3; 10 bases are shared with TRBD2. Germline CDR1 and CDR2: SGHVS and FNYEAQ. The CDR3 spans 15 residues. V trimming: 1 base; J trimming: 7 bases; junction bases outside the gene matches: 5. The CDR3 here is CASSLDTSGTYTQYF. The CDR3 coding sequence is TGTGCCAGCAGCTTAGATACTAGCGGGACCTATACGCAGTATTTT.

The chain is built from TRBV2 and TRBJ2-1, with D possibly called TRBD1 or TRBD2 (5 bases each). Per germline, CDR1 SNHLY and CDR2 FYNNEI. V dropped 6 bases and J dropped 1 base, with 10 bases sitting between them. The CDR3 has 14 residues. The CDR3 DNA sequence: TGTGCCAGCAGCCCCGAGGGGTCCTACAATGAGCAGTTCTTC. Protein: CASSPEGSYNEQFF.

This clonotype was picked up many times. The CDR3 protein is CASSQTQGARSTEAFF. The CDR3 DNA is TGTGCCAGCTCACAAACACAGGGGGCGCGTAGCACTGAAGCTTTCTTT. The chain carries TRBV18 and TRBJ1-1, with TRBD1 matching 9 bases. V trimming: 4 bases; J trimming: 4 bases; junction bases outside the gene matches: 10. The CDR3 consists of 16 residues. Germline CDR1 KGHSH, CDR2 LQKENI.

This clonotype appeared many times. J is TRBJ1-2 and V is TRBV7-2; TRBD1 matches at 8 bases. The germline V gene encodes CDR1 SGHTA and CDR2 FQGNSA. V lost 6 bases to trimming and J lost 4 bases; unmatched junction nucleotides: 7. CDR3 length: 14 residues. The CDR3 is CASRGTGSTYGYTF. DNA for the CDR3: TGTGCCAGCAGGGGGACAGGATCGACCTATGGCTACACCTTC.

The J gene is TRBJ2-5, the V gene TRBV14; no clear D gene. The germline gives CDR1 SGHDN, CDR2 FVKESK. V lost 4 bases and J lost 2, with 17 bases in between. CDR3 length equals 16 residues. DNA of the CDR3: TGTGCCAGCAGCCGAGCCAGACAACGTAGACAAGAGACCCAGTACTTC. It codes for CASSRARQRRQETQYF.

In its sample, this clonotype was seen a few times. The rearrangement uses TRBV5-1 and TRBJ1-5; D gene unclear. The CDR3 totals 13 residues. The V end was cut by 5 bases, the J end by 4 bases, with 10 bases between. The germline CDR1 and CDR2 sequences are SGHRS and YFSETQ. CDR3 bases: TGCGCCAGCAGTATCGGGGAAAATCAGCCCCAGCATTTT. Encoded protein: CASSIGENQPQHF.

This clonotype was counted a few times. The rearrangement uses TRBV11-2 and TRBJ2-4, with D perhaps TRBD2 (6 bases). The germline gives CDR1 SGHAT, CDR2 FQNNGV. Trimming took 1 base from V and 0 from J, leaving 13 bases between them. The CDR3 sequence is 17 residues long. For the CDR3, the DNA is TGTGCCAGCAGCTTAGCATGGCTAGCGATAGCCAAAAACATTCAGTACTTC. Translated, it gives CASSLAWLAIAKNIQYF.

This clonotype was counted ten times or more. V is TRBV30 and J is TRBJ2-5; a possible D gene is TRBD2 (5 bases). The V gene lost 1 base and the J gene lost 1 base, with 13 bases spanning the gap. CDR3 length: 15 residues. Germline CDR1 reads GTSNPN; CDR2 reads SVGIG (reference sequence). The CDR3 DNA reads TGTGCCTGGAGTGGAGGGTCAAAGGGCCAAGAGACCCAGTACTTC. This gives the protein CAWSGGSKGQETQYF.

The genes are TRBV18 and TRBJ1-1, with D maybe TRBD1 (6 bases). Trimming removed 3 bases from V and 6 bases from J, with 11 bases in between. The V gene's germline CDR1 is KGHSH and CDR2 LQKENI. The CDR3 length is 13 residues. Here the CDR3 reads CASSPIRGAEAFF. The CDR3 nucleotides are TGTGCCAGCTCACCCATCAGGGGCGCTGAAGCTTTCTTT.

This clonotype came up many times. The chain's CDR3 is CASSLSRLDQPQHF. CDR3 coding DNA: TGTGCCAGCAGTTTATCCCGGCTGGATCAGCCCCAGCATTTT. V usage is TRBV27 and J usage is TRBJ1-5; D unresolved. Germline CDR1 MNHEY, CDR2 SMNVEV (reference sequence). With 0 bases removed from V and 5 bases from J, the gap between germline ends came to 8 bases. The CDR3 is made up of 14 amino acids.

This clonotype was observed at least ten times. The junction differs from germline at one of its ends, possibly a read error. V is TRBV6-1 and J is TRBJ1-1; 9 bases fit TRBD1. The CDR3 spans 15 residues. Looked up from germline, CDR1 is MNHNS and CDR2 is SASEGT. The CDR3 sequence: CASNEAGQGNTEAFF. The DNA of the CDR3 is TGTGCCAGCAATGAAGCGGGACAGGGGAACACTGAAGCTTTCTTT.

CDR3 loop: CASSPSGGRAHSYNEQFF. The CDR3 region has the DNA TGTGCCAGCAGCCCCTCAGGGGGGAGGGCCCACTCCTACAATGAGCAGTTCTTC. The rearrangement uses TRBV7-3 and TRBJ2-1; possibly TRBD1 or TRBD2 for D (7 bases each). There are 18 residues in the CDR3. Between the trimmed V and J ends, which lost 5 bases and 0 bases, there was a span of 20 bases. CDR1 is SGHTA, CDR2 FQGTGA, per germline.

In its sample, this clonotype was seen a few times. This sequence joins TRBV6-2 or TRBV6-3 and TRBJ2-4; D remains unclear. The CDR3 has 14 residues. V gave up 4 bases and J gave up 8 bases, with 15 bases separating them. CDR1 and CDR2 (germline): MNHEY, SVGEGT. CDR3 in DNA: TGTGCCAGCAGTTCACTCGGATTTCTAGACATTCAGTACTTC. This codes for CASSSLGFLDIQYF.

This clonotype was detected a few times. The chain joins TRBV4-1 to TRBJ1-5; 9 bases map to TRBD1. The CDR3 extends over 15 amino acids. Germline CDR1 reads MGHRA; CDR2 reads YSYEKL. The trim removed 2 bases at V and 4 bases at J, leaving 3 bases unmatched. The CDR3 coding sequence is TGCGCCAGCAGCCAACCGACAGGGGGTAATCAGCCCCAGCATTTT. Amino acids: CASSQPTGGNQPQHF.

This clonotype appeared a few times. The chain employs TRBV29-1 and TRBJ1-2; D ambiguous. V was pared by 3 bases and J by 1 base, with 6 bases between. This CDR3 comprises 12 residues. Germline V gene data show CDR1 as SQVTM and CDR2 as ANQGSEA. The CDR3 nucleotides read TGCAGCGTTGAGCTGAGTAACTATGGCTACACCTTC. This codes for CSVELSNYGYTF.

The rearrangement links TRBV4-2 to TRBJ2-4; TRBD2 agrees at 7 bases. Losses at the gene ends were 0 bases for V and 1 base for J; bases not matched to a gene: 15. Germline CDR1 and CDR2: LGHNA and YNFKEQ. This CDR3 contains 20 residues. The CDR3 DNA reads as TGTGCCAGCAGCCAAGAACCTGGTAGTGCGGGAGTGCAGGCCAAAAACATTCAGTACTTC. Its translation: CASSQEPGSAGVQAKNIQYF.

This clonotype appeared many times. The gene calls are TRBV27 and TRBJ1-5; the D is unclear. The CDR3 contains 14 residues. The germline V gene has CDR1 MNHEY and CDR2 SMNVEV (reference sequence). V dropped 0 bases and J dropped 7 bases, with 10 bases sitting between them. The CDR3 reads CASSLSGSLQPQHF. CDR3 DNA: TGTGCCAGCAGTTTATCAGGGAGTCTCCAGCCCCAGCATTTT.

The chain couples TRBV6-5 to TRBJ1-4; D possibly corresponds to TRBD1 (5 bases). V was shortened by 6 bases and J by 5 bases, with 10 bases between the two germline ends. Per the germline V gene, CDR1 is MNHEY and CDR2 is SVGAGI. The CDR3 has 13 amino acids. The CDR3 spells CASRPGGNEKLFF. The CDR3 DNA is TGTGCCAGCAGACCGGGGGGGAATGAAAAACTGTTTTTT.